What follows is one T cell receptor (beta chain) and its context. The antigen this receptor binds is unknown. No quality values exist for individual bases; no much larger clone is one base distant. The CDR3 regions of human TCRbeta chains were analyzed by immunosequencing. The original methods were these. TCRs in the repertoires were matched against a reference library of SARS-CoV-2-specific TCRs that had been generated with the MIRA antigen-specificity platform. Breadth was defined as the fraction of unique TCRs that were SARS-CoV-2-associated, and depth was defined as the fraction of total T cells that were SARS-CoV-2-associated. Using the MIRA data, each spike-specific TCR was mapped to the spike region that the TCR reacts to and placed in a CD4 or CD8 class. Log10-transformed breadth and depth values were compared by one-way ANOVA with Sidak's multiple comparisons tests. TCRdb obtained this table from immuneACCESS and retained in-frame rearrangements with V and J assigned. These tables miss some clones; where compared with another copy, unresolved V genes account for less than half of the shortfall, and the remainder is unexplained. V, J and clone size were drawn from that table, and D and trimming were deduced from the DNA. The sample table lists over 100,000 clones, about 91% of them with a count of one. Under 20% of the sample is held by the ten biggest clonotypes.

The data belong to a study of T cell responses to AZD1222 COVID-19 vaccine listed by TCRdb under 2021. For the study in its entirety: Because spike-specific TCR depth and breadth did not differ between the two schedules, AZD1222 recipients who got a second dose at roughly 4 weeks were pooled with those who got a second dose at roughly 12 weeks. A total of just over 230 trial participants underwent TCR sequencing, of whom under 220 had received two doses of AZD1222 and 26 had received two doses of the MenACWY control vaccine. Enrollment into the trials was organized by age into subgroups of 18-55, 56-69 and 70-plus years, and those subgroups contained approximately 150, 30 and 60 TCR-sequenced participants, respectively.

The time point tag for this specimen amounts to: baseline before first vaccination. Samples from vaccinated people were obtained from the UK trials COV001 and COV002, which included a single-blind randomized controlled phase 2/3 trial of AZD1222 (ChAdOx1 nCoV-19) in healthy adults. Trial participant PBMC samples were collected at day 0 and day 28 after the second dose for TCRbeta chain sequencing. From V the trimming removes 3 bases and from J it removes 6 bases, while the gene matches leave 10 bases of the junction unaccounted for. Per the germline V gene (reference sequence), DFQATT is the CDR1 and SNEGSKA is the CDR2. Including the terminal cysteine and phenylalanine, the CDR3 comprises 15 residues. Left in the record is the CDR3 DNA by itself, 45 bases read in frame from the first base. Summary of the overall study and its limitations: Reportedly, close to half of the unique spike-specific TCRs recognized epitopes lying outside the regions that are mutated in the B.1.351 and B.1.1.7 variants. No day 14 peak-response samples were available, so repertoires were characterized only after the peak T cell response. A significant rise in spike-specific TCR breadth and depth was observed after two AZD1222 doses relative to day 0 and relative to MenACWY recipients. The vaccine-associated CD4 TCRs covered the entire spike protein, and the dominant responses fell in regions 160-218 and 743-854. Most participants were white British and females outnumbered males, and the authors suggested that clonal diversity may have been underestimated. Conclusions about previously exposed vaccinees were limited because only six AZD1222 recipients were SARS-CoV-2 seropositive at baseline. The 56-69-year group was small, and its depth increase did not reach significance, likely because of low power.

The material sequenced was peripheral blood, taken on day 0 of AZD1222 vaccination. This clonotype was obtained from an adult in good health. The chain is made from TRBV20-1 and TRBJ1-5, and TRBD1 matches 8 of the central bases. The bases are TGCAGTGCTAGTAGGGAGACAGGGGAACGTCAGCCCCAGCATTTT. This yields the protein CSASRETGERQPQHF.